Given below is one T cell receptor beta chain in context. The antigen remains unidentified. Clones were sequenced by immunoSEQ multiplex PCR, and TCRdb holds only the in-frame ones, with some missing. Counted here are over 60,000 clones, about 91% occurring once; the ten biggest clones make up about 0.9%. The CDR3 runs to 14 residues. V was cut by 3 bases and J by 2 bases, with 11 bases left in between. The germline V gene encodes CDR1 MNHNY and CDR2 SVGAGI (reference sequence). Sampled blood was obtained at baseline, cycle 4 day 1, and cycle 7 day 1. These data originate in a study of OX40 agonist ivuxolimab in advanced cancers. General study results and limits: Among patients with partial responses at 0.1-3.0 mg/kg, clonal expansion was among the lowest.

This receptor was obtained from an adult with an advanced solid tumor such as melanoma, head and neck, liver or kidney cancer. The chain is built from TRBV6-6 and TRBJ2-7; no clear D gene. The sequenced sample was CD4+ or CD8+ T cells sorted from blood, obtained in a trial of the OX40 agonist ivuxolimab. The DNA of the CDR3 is TGTGCCAGCAGTTATGCGTCTGGTCCCTACGAGCAGTACTTC. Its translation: CASSYASGPYEQYF.